This T cell receptor (beta chain) was captured by sequencing in a study of cytomegalovirus exposure and HLA in healthy donors. The overall study: In a previous analysis, approximately 110 million unique TCR beta sequences were found from some 180 million T cells. Ancestry clustering placed roughly four fifths of approximately 420 genotyped donors in the Caucasian-associated cluster.

The germline V gene encodes CDR1 SGHNT and CDR2 YYREEE (reference sequence). CDR3 length equals 15 residues. The V and J ends lost 0 bases and 1 base respectively, with 10 bases between them. Researchers ran the PCR with 60 Vbeta and 13 Jbeta primers. The method was immunoSEQ multiplex PCR; TCRdb's version includes in-frame clones alone and lacks a portion of them. The sample shows roughly 200,000 clones, approximately 90% of them seen only once. The chain employs TRBV5-4 and TRBJ2-5; D is possibly TRBD2 (5 bases). The sample was PBMCs. The source is a boy aged 2 to 9 in good health and CMV-seronegative. The CDR3 DNA follows: TGTGCCAGCAGCTTGGATGGAGGACGCCAAGAGACCCAGTACTTC. Translated: CASSLDGGRQETQYF.